The 32 T cell receptor beta chains below come from one sample, sequenced in a study of OX40 agonist ivuxolimab in advanced cancers. Clones were sequenced by immunoSEQ multiplex PCR, and TCRdb holds only the in-frame ones, with some missing. Here the sample spans 52,000 or so clones, roughly 80% being singletons. Sequenced material: CD4+ or CD8+ T cells sorted from blood, taken in a trial of the OX40 agonist ivuxolimab. Receptors were obtained from an adult with an advanced solid tumor such as melanoma, head and neck, liver or kidney cancer.

The sample holds one count of this clone. The chain employs TRBV11-3 and TRBJ1-1; D is unresolved. This CDR3 contains 13 residues. Germline V gene data show CDR1 as SGHNT and CDR2 as YENEEA. Trimming took 3 bases from V and 3 from J, leaving 8 bases between them. CDR3 region: CASSFGLDTEAFF. The CDR3 nucleotides are TGTGCCAGCAGCTTTGGGCTGGACACTGAAGCTTTCTTT.

This clone occurred once. The V gene is TRBV7-3, the J gene TRBJ1-1; D is undetermined. Germline V gene data show CDR1 as SGHTA and CDR2 as FQGTGA. This CDR3 comprises 14 residues. V lost 4 bases, J lost 5 bases, and 14 bases lay in between. CDR3 loop: CASSSSGVMTEAFF. The CDR3, as DNA: TGTGCCAGCAGCTCTAGCGGGGTTATGACTGAAGCTTTCTTT.

J is TRBJ2-3 and V is TRBV9; 9 nucleotides line up with TRBD1. The V and J ends lost 3 bases and 3 bases, in that order; junction bases with no gene match: 5. Germline assignment: CDR1 SGDLS and CDR2 YYNGEE. The CDR3 is 15 residues long. CDR3 DNA sequence: TGTGCCAGCAGCGGCCGGGACAGGGTTACAGATACGCAGTATTTT. The encoded protein is CASSGRDRVTDTQYF.

This clone was picked up a small number of times. The V call is TRBV6-6, the J call TRBJ2-3; perhaps D is TRBD1 or TRBD2 (6 bases each). The germline V and J ends were trimmed by 0 bases and 6 bases, with 16 bases remaining between them. This CDR3 is 16 amino acids long. The germline CDR1 and CDR2 sequences are MNHNY and SVGAGI (reference sequence). In DNA form, the CDR3 reads TGTGCCAGCAGTTACTCCGTAGGGGGGTGGGCGGATACGCAGTATTTT. It codes for CASSYSVGGWADTQYF.

This clone has only one observation. The chain couples TRBV6-1 to TRBJ2-3, with D unresolved. V gave up 3 bases and J gave up 2 bases, with 9 bases separating them. Germline CDR1 MNHNS, CDR2 SASEGT. The CDR3 sequence is 14 residues long. The CDR3 sequence is CASSDVRFTDTQYF. The CDR3 coding sequence is TGTGCCAGCAGTGATGTCCGGTTCACAGATACGCAGTATTTT.

The CDR3 DNA reads TGTGCCAGCAGCCCCGGGACTAGCGGGGGGATAGATACGCAGTATTTT. The encoded protein is CASSPGTSGGIDTQYF. J is TRBJ2-3 and V is TRBV5-5, with TRBD2 matching 15 bases. V was pared by 4 bases and J by 5 bases, with 5 bases of the junction left unmatched. Germline CDR1 and CDR2: SGHKS and YYEKEE (reference sequence). The CDR3 consists of 16 residues.

The V and J genes are TRBV4-1 and TRBJ2-1; D is possibly TRBD2 (5 bases). V lost 0 bases and J 0 bases, leaving 9 bases between the germline ends. This CDR3 has 16 amino acids. Germline loops: CDR1 MGHRA, CDR2 YSYEKL. CDR3: CASSQEPGFSYNEQFF. CDR3 coding DNA: TGCGCCAGCAGCCAAGAACCGGGGTTCTCCTACAATGAGCAGTTCTTC.

V is TRBV5-1 and J is TRBJ1-5; 7 bases map to TRBD1. Germline CDR1 reads SGHRS; CDR2 reads YFSETQ. The J segment lost 6 bases and the V segment lost 5 bases, leaving 8 bases of the junction unmatched. The CDR3 is 14 amino acids. The CDR3 nucleotides are TGCGCCAGCAGGACCAGGGGGTTATTTCAGCCCCAGCATTTT. It specifies CASRTRGLFQPQHF.

This clone was seen a few times. This chain joins TRBV7-9 and TRBJ1-2; D gene unclear. V was trimmed by 5 bases and J by 6 bases, leaving 28 bases between them. CDR1 SEHNR and CDR2 FQNEAQ come from the germline V gene (reference sequence). The CDR3 has 18 residues. The CDR3 sequence is CASSRTPLLDHAVNGYTF. The CDR3 DNA reads as TGTGCCAGCAGCCGCACCCCCTTACTAGATCACGCGGTGAATGGCTACACCTTC.

The J gene is TRBJ2-2, the V gene TRBV6-5; 8 bases agree with TRBD1. CDR1 and CDR2 (germline): MNHEY, SVGAGI. The CDR3 runs 16 residues. J gave up 4 bases and V 6 bases, and 10 bases lay outside the gene matches. This CDR3 reads CASRYLGTGRTGELFF. The DNA for the CDR3 is TGTGCCAGCAGATACCTGGGGACAGGTCGCACCGGGGAGCTGTTTTTT.

This rearrangement joins TRBV19 to TRBJ2-5; 13 bases are shared with TRBD2. CDR1 and CDR2 from the germline V gene are LNHDA and SQIVND (reference sequence). CDR3 length: 16 residues. The trim removed 6 bases at V and 5 bases at J, leaving 9 bases unmatched. The CDR3, as DNA: TGTGCCAGTAGCTCCGGACTAGCGGGAGTTAGGGAGACCCAGTACTTC. Protein sequence: CASSSGLAGVRETQYF.

The gene calls are TRBV6-5 and TRBJ2-3; D gene uncertain. V lost 2 bases, J lost 5 bases, and 8 bases lay in between. From germline, CDR1 is MNHEY and CDR2 SVGAGI. There are 13 residues in the CDR3. The CDR3 DNA is TGTGCCAGCAGTTACGGGCCAAAAGATACGCAGTATTTT. Translating it yields CASSYGPKDTQYF.

In its sample, this clone was seen once. This chain connects TRBV4-1 to TRBJ1-2; D not resolved. Germline V gene lookup returns CDR1 MGHRA and CDR2 YSYEKL. The CDR3 is 14 amino acids. Trimming removed 3 bases at V and 4 bases at J, with 12 bases between. The CDR3: CASSHPGIRYGYTF. For the CDR3, the DNA is TGCGCCAGCAGCCACCCGGGTATTCGCTATGGCTACACCTTC.

This chain connects TRBV29-1 to TRBJ2-5, with a weak D call TRBD1 (6 bases). Deletions cut 5 bases from V and 5 bases from J, with 18 bases between. Per germline, CDR1 SQVTM and CDR2 ANQGSEA. This CDR3 comprises 14 residues. CDR3 coding DNA: TGCAGCGTTAGGCCGGCAGGGGCAGGGGAGACCCAGTACTTC. Translation gives CSVRPAGAGETQYF.

V usage is TRBV7-6 and J usage is TRBJ2-7; TRBD1 matches 7 bases. Looked up from germline, CDR1 is SGHVS and CDR2 is FNYEAQ. After removal of 4 bases from V and 6 bases from J, the junction contained 3 bases not matched to a gene. This CDR3 has 12 amino acids. The CDR3 region is CASSYRTGEQYF. The CDR3 DNA reads as TGTGCCAGCAGCTACCGGACAGGCGAGCAGTACTTC. The variable domain in full, completed from reference TRBV7-6 and TRBJ2-7, reads GAGVSQSPRYKVTKRGQDVALRCDPISGHVSLYWYRQALGQGPEFLTYFNYEAQQDKSGLPNDRFSAERPEGSISTLTIQRTEQRDSAMYRCASSYRTGEQYFGPGTRLTVT.

This clone appeared once. The genes are TRBV6-1 and TRBJ1-2; TRBD1 is a possible D gene (5 bases). Per the germline V gene, CDR1 is MNHNS and CDR2 is SASEGT. This CDR3 is built from 13 residues. V was shortened by 6 bases and J by 0 bases, with 8 bases between the two germline ends. The CDR3 DNA follows: TGTGCCAGCAGGGTACAGGCTAACTATGGCTACACCTTC. It encodes CASRVQANYGYTF.

This clone turned up a few times. The gene calls are TRBV7-3 and TRBJ2-3, with a tentative D call TRBD1 (5 bases). The CDR3 length is 15 residues. The V gene's germline CDR1 is SGHTA and CDR2 FQGTGA. Trimming left V 5 bases short and J 1 base short, with 13 bases between. In DNA, the CDR3 is TGTGCCAGCAGCAATTCTTTAGGGGGCACAGATACGCAGTATTTT. Translating it yields CASSNSLGGTDTQYF.

The chain couples TRBV29-1 to TRBJ1-1; 9 nucleotides agree with TRBD1. The CDR3 contains 13 residues. Germline values: CDR1 SQVTM, CDR2 ANQGSEA. The V and J ends lost 5 bases and 7 bases, in that order; junction bases with no gene match: 8. The CDR3 here is CSVSAGQGIEAFF. CDR3 nucleotide sequence: TGCAGCGTTTCGGCGGGACAGGGCATTGAAGCTTTCTTT.

Of note for this clone: A read error may account for a junction end that differs from germline. This CDR3 is also generated by other DNA sequences in the sample. V usage is TRBV11-2 and J usage is TRBJ2-2; D not certain. The CDR3 spans 11 residues. Germline V gene data show CDR1 as SGHAT and CDR2 as FQNNGV. The CDR3 is CASSFFGELFF. CDR3 DNA: TGCGCCAGCAGCTTTTTCGGGGAGCTGTTTTTT.

The rearrangement links TRBV9 to TRBJ2-2, with 12 bases lining up with TRBD2. This CDR3 spans 17 amino acids. CDR1 is SGDLS and CDR2 is YYNGEE in the germline V gene. Trimming took 4 bases from V and 4 from J; bases not matched to a gene: 8. The CDR3 DNA is TGTGCCAGCAGCTTCCTAGCGGGAGGGCTGGGCACCGGGGAGCTGTTTTTT. Translation gives CASSFLAGGLGTGELFF.

V is TRBV7-2 and J is TRBJ2-7, with a weak D call TRBD1 (5 bases). The CDR3 totals 15 residues. V was pared by 5 bases and J by 6 bases, with 20 bases between. CDR1 SGHTA and CDR2 FQGNSA come from the germline V gene. The CDR3 region is CASSGKDTGWGEQYF. In DNA form, the CDR3 reads TGTGCCAGCAGCGGGAAGGACACAGGTTGGGGCGAGCAGTACTTC. The complete variable domain, with remaining parts taken from reference TRBV7-2 and TRBJ2-7, reads GAGVSQSPSNKVTEKGKDVELRCDPISGHTALYWYRQSLGQGLEFLIYFQGNSAPDKSGLPSDRFSAERTGGSVSTLTIQRTQQEDSAVYLCASSGKDTGWGEQYFGPGTRLTVT.

The chain uses TRBV27 and TRBJ2-3, with D unresolved. V dropped 5 bases and J dropped 4 bases, with 10 bases sitting between them. The CDR3 covers 13 residues. In germline, CDR1 is MNHEY, CDR2 SMNVEV (reference sequence). CDR3 protein: CASSLGLPDTQYF. The CDR3 DNA reads as TGTGCCAGCAGTCTAGGCCTCCCAGATACGCAGTATTTT.

Sample share makes this clone medium-sized (0.01 to 0.1%). This sequence joins TRBV29-1 and TRBJ1-6; D ambiguous. Germline loops: CDR1 SQVTM, CDR2 ANQGSEA. V was pared by 4 bases and J by 5 bases, with 6 bases between. The CDR3 contains 12 residues. The CDR3: CSVAWDNSPLHF. DNA for the CDR3: TGCAGCGTTGCCTGGGATAATTCACCCCTCCACTTT.

The rearrangement joins TRBV10-3 to TRBJ1-2, with TRBD1 as a possible D gene (5 bases). V was clipped by 0 bases and J by 5 bases, with 10 bases between them. The CDR3 loop spans 14 amino acids. CDR1 is ENHRY, CDR2 SYGVKD, per germline. CDR3 nucleotide sequence: TGTGCCATCAGTGAGTCGACAGCTCTATATGGCTACACCTTC. It encodes CAISESTALYGYTF.

V usage is TRBV5-1 and J usage is TRBJ1-1; 7 nucleotides line up with TRBD1. Trimming at V came to 3 bases and at J to 1 base, leaving 3 bases not matched to a gene. The CDR3 contains 14 residues. Looked up from germline, CDR1 is SGHRS and CDR2 is YFSETQ. The CDR3 reads CASSSGQPNTEAFF. CDR3 nucleotides: TGCGCCAGCAGCTCGGGACAGCCGAACACTGAAGCTTTCTTT.

J is TRBJ1-1 and V is TRBV18; D might be TRBD1 (5 bases). The CDR3 consists of 12 residues. Trimming removed 4 bases from V and 7 bases from J, with 10 bases in between. Germline CDR1 reads KGHSH; CDR2 reads LQKENI. The CDR3 nucleotides are TGTGCCAGCTCACGGGGACCAGATGAAGCTTTCTTT. This gives the protein CASSRGPDEAFF.

The chain couples TRBV5-1 to TRBJ2-1; 7 bases are shared with TRBD2. The CDR3 covers 15 residues. V trimming: 4 bases; J trimming: 8 bases; junction bases outside the gene matches: 12. The germline V gene has CDR1 SGHRS and CDR2 YFSETQ. CDR3 in amino acids: CASSPPTGGSDEQFF. As DNA, the CDR3 is TGCGCCAGCAGCCCGCCAACTGGCGGGAGTGATGAGCAGTTCTTC.

The gene calls are TRBV29-1 and TRBJ1-2, with 8 bases identical to TRBD1. The V and J ends lost 8 bases and 8 bases, in that order; junction bases with no gene match: 16. Looked up from germline, CDR1 is SQVTM and CDR2 is ANQGSEA. The CDR3 is made up of 14 amino acids. As DNA, the CDR3 is TGCAGCCCTTGGGGGGCAGGGGGCGATTGGGGCTACACCTTC. This encodes CSPWGAGGDWGYTF. The full variable domain, with the rest looked up from reference TRBV29-1 and TRBJ1-2, is SAVISQKPSRDICQRGTSLTIQCQVDSQVTMMFWYRQQPGQSLTLIATANQGSEATYESGFVIDKFPISRPNLTFSTLTVSNMSPEDSSIYLCSPWGAGGDWGYTFGSGTRLTVV.

V gene TRBV25-1 combines with J gene TRBJ1-2, with TRBD1 matching 8 bases. The CDR3 extends over 15 amino acids. V was clipped by 3 bases and J by 0 bases; unmatched bases: 3. Germline values: CDR1 MGHDK, CDR2 SYGVNS. CDR3 nucleotides: TGTGCCAGCAGTGATATACAGGGGGCTAACTATGGCTACACCTTC. Amino acid sequence: CASSDIQGANYGYTF.

The chain couples TRBV11-1 to TRBJ2-1, with no clear D. This CDR3 region has 13 residues. Germline CDR1 is SGHAT and CDR2 is FQDESV (reference sequence). The germline V and J ends were trimmed by 3 bases and 8 bases, with 11 bases remaining between them. The CDR3 here is CASSFPGWDEQFF. The CDR3 DNA reads TGTGCCAGCAGCTTTCCGGGCTGGGATGAGCAGTTCTTC.

The J gene is TRBJ2-7, the V gene TRBV28; D not certain. The CDR3 is 14 residues long. V lost 6 bases, J lost 1 base, and 13 bases lay in between. The germline CDR1 and CDR2 sequences are MDHEN and SYDVKM. The CDR3 nucleotides are TGTGCCAGCAGAGCCGGGCCATTTTCCTACGAGCAGTACTTC. It specifies CASRAGPFSYEQYF.

V usage is TRBV14 and J usage is TRBJ2-5; 7 positions match TRBD1. Trimming removed 2 bases from V and 2 bases from J; junction bases left unmatched: 17. CDR3 length equals 19 residues. Germline CDR1 reads SGHDN; CDR2 reads FVKESK. The CDR3 loop reads CASSQNALRRDSKQETQYF. DNA of the CDR3: TGTGCCAGCAGCCAAAATGCCCTTAGAAGGGACAGCAAACAAGAGACCCAGTACTTC.